The clone carrying this TCR beta chain was detected a few times. Its antigen is undetermined. This sample is part of a study of identical twins. Whole-study findings and limits: Beta out-of-frame sequences showed weaker excess twin sharing.

cDNA molecules carried unique molecular identifiers, and template switching added a universal primer site. TCRdb re-analysed the 5' RACE reads in MiXCR, keeping a single row per CDR3 protein. Altogether more than 400,000 distinct CDR3 sequences are present, roughly 15% being singletons, with the ten largest covering nearly 0.45%. This CDR3 comprises 12 residues. V was clipped by 4 bases and J by 5 bases; unmatched bases: 0. CDR1 is MGHDK, CDR2 SYGVNS, per germline. The same data also went into a second study, on yellow fever vaccine responses in identical twins.

The receptor's source is a woman aged 18-29 years in good health. The chain recombines TRBV25-1 with TRBJ1-1; 8 bases fit TRBD1. Sequencing was performed on CD4+ T cells sorted from blood. The CDR3 nucleotides read TGTGCCAGCAGTGGGACAGGGACTGAAGCTTTCTTT. Amino acids: CASSGTGTEAFF.